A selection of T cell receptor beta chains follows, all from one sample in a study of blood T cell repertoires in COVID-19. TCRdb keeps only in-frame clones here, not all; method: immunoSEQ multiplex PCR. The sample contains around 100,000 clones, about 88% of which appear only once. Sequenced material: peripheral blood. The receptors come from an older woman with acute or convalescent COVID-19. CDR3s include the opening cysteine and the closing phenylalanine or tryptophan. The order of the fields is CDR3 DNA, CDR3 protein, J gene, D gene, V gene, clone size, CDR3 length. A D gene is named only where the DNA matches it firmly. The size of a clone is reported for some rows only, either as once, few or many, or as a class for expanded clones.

DNA: TGTGCTAGTGGTTTGTGGGGACAGGGAGATGGCACTGAAGCTTTCTTT; CDR3: CASGLWGQGDGTEAFF; J: TRBJ1-1; D: TRBD1; V: TRBV12-5; size: -; length: 16
DNA: TGTGCCAGCAGTGAAGGTACGAGGACAGGACGCAATCAGCCCCAGCATTTT; CDR3: CASSEGTRTGRNQPQHF; J: TRBJ1-5; D: TRBD1; V: TRBV6-1; size: -; length: 17
DNA: TGTGCCAGCAGCTGGGACTTTTCCTACGAGCAGTACTTC; CDR3: CASSWDFSYEQYF; J: TRBJ2-7; D: -; V: TRBV3-1/TRBV3-2; size: -; length: 13
DNA: TGTGCCAGCAGCCAAGTGACAGGGTACGGAAACACCATATATTTT; CDR3: CASSQVTGYGNTIYF; J: TRBJ1-3; D: TRBD1; V: TRBV3-1/TRBV3-2; size: -; length: 15
DNA: TGTGCCAGCAGCGCCCTAAATTCACCCCTCCACTTT; CDR3: CASSALNSPLHF; J: TRBJ1-6; D: -; V: TRBV9; size: -; length: 12
DNA: TGTGCCAGCAGCCAGGGACTAGGTGGGGAGACCCAGTACTTC; CDR3: CASSQGLGGETQYF; J: TRBJ2-5; D: TRBD2; V: TRBV5-4; size: -; length: 14
DNA: TGTGCCAGCAGTTTACCGGGACAGTTAGGGGGGAATCAGCCCCAGCATTTT; CDR3: CASSLPGQLGGNQPQHF; J: TRBJ1-5; D: TRBD1; V: TRBV28; size: -; length: 17
DNA: TGTGCCAGCAGTGAATCGCCAGCGGGGGGCCTCAAGCAGTACTTC; CDR3: CASSESPAGGLKQYF; J: TRBJ2-7; D: TRBD2; V: TRBV2; size: once; length: 15
DNA: TGCGCCAGCAGCTTGGCCGGGGGCGAGCAGTACTTC; CDR3: CASSLAGGEQYF; J: TRBJ2-7; D: -; V: TRBV5-1; size: -; length: 12
DNA: TGTGCCAGCAGCTTAGCAGCGGGGGGGCCAGGCGGGGAGCTGTTTTTT; CDR3: CASSLAAGGPGGELFF; J: TRBJ2-2; D: TRBD2; V: TRBV7-2; size: -; length: 16
DNA: TGCGCCAGCAGCTTAGCTCGACAGGGAACAGATACGCAGTATTTT; CDR3: CASSLARQGTDTQYF; J: TRBJ2-3; D: TRBD1; V: TRBV5-1; size: -; length: 15
DNA: TGTGCCAGCAGCTTAACCCCACGCGGCAATGGCTACACCTTC; CDR3: CASSLTPRGNGYTF; J: TRBJ1-2; D: -; V: TRBV7-2; size: -; length: 14
DNA: TGTGCCAGCAGCCAAGGATCGGGAGCGGGGGGTTCAGAGACCCAGTACTTC; CDR3: CASSQGSGAGGSETQYF; J: TRBJ2-5; D: TRBD2; V: TRBV4-2; size: -; length: 17
DNA: TGTGCCAGCAGCTTAAACAGGGTCCCCTACAATGAGCAGTTCTTC; CDR3: CASSLNRVPYNEQFF; J: TRBJ2-1; D: -; V: TRBV7-3; size: -; length: 15
DNA: TGTGCCAGCAACGGGAATGGGGCCAACGTCCTGACTTTC; CDR3: CASNGNGANVLTF; J: TRBJ2-6; D: -; V: TRBV27; size: -; length: 13
DNA: TGTGCCAGCATTAGAGGGAATAGCGGGGCAAACACCGGGGAGCTGTTTTTT; CDR3: CASIRGNSGANTGELFF; J: TRBJ2-2; D: TRBD2; V: TRBV2; size: -; length: 17
DNA: TGTGCCAGCAGCCCCGAGGGGGGGAGGAAGCCCCAGCATTTT; CDR3: CASSPEGGRKPQHF; J: TRBJ1-5; D: -; V: TRBV7-9; size: -; length: 14
DNA: TGCAGTGCTAGAAACACGGAAAAACTGTTTTTT; CDR3: CSARNTEKLFF; J: TRBJ1-4; D: -; V: TRBV20-1; size: once; length: 11
DNA: TGCGCCAGCAGCTCGTCTAGGATAAATGAGCAGTTCTTC; CDR3: CASSSSRINEQFF; J: TRBJ2-1; D: -; V: TRBV5-1; size: -; length: 13
DNA: TGTGCCAGCAGCTTAGTTGGGACAGGGACCGAGCAGTACTTC; CDR3: CASSLVGTGTEQYF; J: TRBJ2-7; D: TRBD1; V: TRBV11-2; size: -; length: 14
DNA: TGTGCCAGTAGTTTCAGGGTGCAGCCCCAGCATTTT; CDR3: CASSFRVQPQHF; J: TRBJ1-5; D: -; V: TRBV19; size: -; length: 12
DNA: TGTGCCAGTAGGACCGGGACAGGGCTGTTCAGGGCTTTCTTT; CDR3: CASRTGTGLFRAFF; J: TRBJ1-1; D: TRBD1; V: TRBV19; size: once; length: 14
DNA: TGTGCCTGGAGTAAGGACAGGGGTGGAAACACCATATATTTT; CDR3: CAWSKDRGGNTIYF; J: TRBJ1-3; D: TRBD1; V: TRBV30; size: -; length: 14
DNA: TGTGCCAGCAAAAGGTCGGCGGGACAGGGGGCTCTAGCACCCCTCCACTTT; CDR3: CASKRSAGQGALAPLHF; J: TRBJ1-6; D: TRBD1; V: TRBV2; size: once; length: 17
DNA: TGTGCCAGCAGCCTAGGGATCGGGGGTTCGGGGTATGGCTACACCTTC; CDR3: CASSLGIGGSGYGYTF; J: TRBJ1-2; D: -; V: TRBV9; size: -; length: 16
DNA: TGTGCCAGTAGTGACAGGGGGAATCAGCCCCAGCATTTT; CDR3: CASSDRGNQPQHF; J: TRBJ1-5; D: TRBD1; V: TRBV19; size: once; length: 13
DNA: TGTGCCAGCAGCTCCCAGGGCAGGGGCCAGGACGAGCAGTACTTC; CDR3: CASSSQGRGQDEQYF; J: TRBJ2-7; D: -; V: TRBV7-2; size: -; length: 15